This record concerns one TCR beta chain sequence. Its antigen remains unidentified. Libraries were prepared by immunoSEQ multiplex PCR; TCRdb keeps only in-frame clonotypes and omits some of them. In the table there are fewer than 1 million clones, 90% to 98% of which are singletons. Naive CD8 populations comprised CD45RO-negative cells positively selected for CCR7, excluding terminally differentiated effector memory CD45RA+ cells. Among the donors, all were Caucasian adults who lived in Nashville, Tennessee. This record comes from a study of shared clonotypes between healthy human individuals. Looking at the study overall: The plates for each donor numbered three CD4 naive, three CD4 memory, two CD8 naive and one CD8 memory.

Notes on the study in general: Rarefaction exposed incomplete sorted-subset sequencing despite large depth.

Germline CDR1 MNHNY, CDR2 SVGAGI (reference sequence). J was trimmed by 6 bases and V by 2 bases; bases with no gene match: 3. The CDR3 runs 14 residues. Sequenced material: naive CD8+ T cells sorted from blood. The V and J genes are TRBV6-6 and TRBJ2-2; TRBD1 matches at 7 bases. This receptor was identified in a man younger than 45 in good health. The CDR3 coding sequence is TGTGCCAGCAGTTACATTACAGGGGCCGGGGAGCTGTTTTTT. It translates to CASSYITGAGELFF.